The present TCR beta chain was sequenced within a study of Ad26.COV2.S vaccination and SARS-CoV-2 variants. For the study at large: Donor allocation was to the COV1001 Ad26.COV2.S trial arm.

Treatment specified: roughly 20 received Ad26.COV2.S at low or high dose, single or two shots; about 5 received placebo; per-sample allocation not given. Day 63 after the first injection of vaccine or placebo was the sampling time. Sequenced by immunoSEQ multiplex PCR; TCRdb stores in-frame clones only, minus some. Here the sample spans over 300,000 clones, around four fifths being singletons. The V end was cut by 11 bases, the J end by 4 bases, with 24 bases between. The CDR3 consists of 16 residues. CDR1 is LNHDA, CDR2 SQIVND, per germline (reference sequence). J is TRBJ1-5 and V is TRBV19, with TRBD1 as a possible D gene (6 bases). Sequences were derived from peripheral blood, sampled in a trial of Ad26.COV2.S vaccine versus placebo. This receptor was taken from a person between 18 and 60 years old who received the Ad26.COV2.S COVID-19 vaccine or a placebo. The DNA for the CDR3 is TGTGCCCCACAGGTATCAGGGGACACCTTAAATCAGCCCCAGCATTTT. This translates into CAPQVSGDTLNQPQHF.